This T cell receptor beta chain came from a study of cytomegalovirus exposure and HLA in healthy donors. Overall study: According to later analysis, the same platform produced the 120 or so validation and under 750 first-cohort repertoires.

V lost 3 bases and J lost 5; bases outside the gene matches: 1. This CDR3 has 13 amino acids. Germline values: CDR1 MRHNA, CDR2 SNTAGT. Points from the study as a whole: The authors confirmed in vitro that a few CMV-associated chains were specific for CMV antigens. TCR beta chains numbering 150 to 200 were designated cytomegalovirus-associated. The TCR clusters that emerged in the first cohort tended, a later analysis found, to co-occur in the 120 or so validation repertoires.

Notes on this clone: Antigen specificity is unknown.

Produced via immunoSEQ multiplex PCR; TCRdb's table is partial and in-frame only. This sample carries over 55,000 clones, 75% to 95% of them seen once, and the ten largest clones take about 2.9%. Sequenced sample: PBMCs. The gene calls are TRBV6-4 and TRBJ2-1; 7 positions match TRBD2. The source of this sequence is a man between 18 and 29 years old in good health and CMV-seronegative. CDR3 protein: CASSEGTNNEQFF. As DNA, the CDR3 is TGTGCCAGCAGTGAGGGGACTAACAATGAGCAGTTCTTC.